This entry describes one T cell receptor beta chain. Its antigen is still unknown. This entry is derived from a study of CD8 T cells in ankylosing spondylitis. Whole-study results and caveats: Disease-linked clones reportedly concentrated significantly in matched ankylosing spondylitis synovial fluid. Disease-linked clones proved CD8+ and comparatively uncommon in peripheral blood. Reactive arthritis synovial fluid and blood previously showed some of these motif variants. Ankylosing spondylitis blood appeared to be characterized by a TCR beta motif of roughly eight highly homologous variants.

Making the TCR beta libraries involved quantitative 5'-RACE with molecular barcodes. From the 5' RACE reads, TCRdb called clonotypes with MiXCR, one entry per CDR3 protein. The repertoire consists of roughly 300,000 distinct CDR3 sequences, with less than 10% occurring once and the leading ten covering more than 12%. Sequenced input: blood, either unsorted or a sorted T cell fraction (not recorded which). The origin of this receptor is a male donor with ankylosing spondylitis.

CDR3 protein: CASSTGQGFEQYF. For the CDR3, the DNA is TGTGCCAGTAGTACGGGACAGGGGTTCGAGCAGTACTTC. The V and J genes are TRBV19 and TRBJ2-7; 10 positions agree with TRBD1. The germline V gene encodes CDR1 LNHDA and CDR2 SQIVND (reference sequence). V lost 4 bases, J lost 6 bases, and 3 bases stayed unmatched. The CDR3 is made up of 13 amino acids.